Listed below are T cell receptor beta chains from one sample, sequenced in a study of blood T cell repertoires in COVID-19. Produced via immunoSEQ multiplex PCR; TCRdb's table is partial and in-frame only. The sample includes 300,000 to 350,000 clones, less than 90% seen only once; the top ten take 1%. Sequencing was performed on PBMCs or T cells enriched from blood (not recorded which). The receptors stem from a woman aged 25 to 39 who had recovered from COVID-19. Both conserved end residues are part of each CDR3. A D gene is named only where the DNA matches it firmly. The size of a clone is reported for some rows only, either as once, few or many, or as a class for expanded clones.

J | D | V | size | DNA | CDR3
TRBJ2-7 | - | TRBV6-5 | few | TGTGCCAGTTCGATTACAGAAACCTACGAGCAGTACTTC | CASSITETYEQYF
TRBJ1-6 | - | TRBV3-1/TRBV3-2 | - | TGTGCCAGCAGCCAAGGGTGGGACTGGGGCTTT | CASSQGWDWGF
TRBJ2-7 | TRBD1 | TRBV12-5 | - | TGTGCTAGTGGTCAGAAACTCCGGGACAGGGGTTTCTACGAGCAGTACTTC | CASGQKLRDRGFYEQYF
TRBJ1-1 | - | TRBV5-1 | - | TGCGCCAGCAGCCCAGGGGAGAGAACCTACACTGAAGCTTTCTTT | CASSPGERTYTEAFF
TRBJ1-3 | TRBD1 | TRBV5-4 | - | TGTGCCAGCAGCCCAGGGACAGGGGATGGAAACACCATATATTTT | CASSPGTGDGNTIYF
TRBJ1-2 | - | TRBV19 | - | TGTGCCAGTAGTGATGGGGGCGTAGGTTCGGACTATGGCTACACCTTC | CASSDGGVGSDYGYTF
TRBJ1-1 | - | TRBV5-1 | once | TGCGCCAGCAGCACCCGGGATCTCAACACTGAAGCTTTCTTT | CASSTRDLNTEAFF
TRBJ1-4 | - | TRBV18 | - | TGTGCCAGCTCACTGGTATCGAGTTTTAATGAAAAACTGTTTTTT | CASSLVSSFNEKLFF
TRBJ1-2 | TRBD1 | TRBV11-3 | once | TGTACCACCGGGACAGGGGGTTTGGAGGGCTACACCTTC | CTTGTGGLEGYTF
TRBJ2-7 | - | TRBV24-1 | - | TGTGCCACCAGTGATAGTGCCAGGACAACCTACGAGCAGTACTTC | CATSDSARTTYEQYF
TRBJ1-5 | TRBD1 | TRBV2 | - | TGTGCCAGCAGTGAAATACAGGGGATCGGCAATCAGCCCCAGCATTTT | CASSEIQGIGNQPQHF
TRBJ2-1 | TRBD2 | TRBV28 | - | TGTGCCAGCACTCTCCCACTAGCGGGGGCCCTTAATGAGCAGTTCTTC | CASTLPLAGALNEQFF
TRBJ1-6 | TRBD1 | TRBV28 | - | TGTGCCAGCAGTCCCACACAGGGGACCTATAATTCACCCCTCCACTTT | CASSPTQGTYNSPLHF
TRBJ1-1 | TRBD1 | TRBV7-9 | - | TGTGCCAGCAGCCCCCGGGGACAGGGGGAGAACACTGAAGCTTTCTTT | CASSPRGQGENTEAFF